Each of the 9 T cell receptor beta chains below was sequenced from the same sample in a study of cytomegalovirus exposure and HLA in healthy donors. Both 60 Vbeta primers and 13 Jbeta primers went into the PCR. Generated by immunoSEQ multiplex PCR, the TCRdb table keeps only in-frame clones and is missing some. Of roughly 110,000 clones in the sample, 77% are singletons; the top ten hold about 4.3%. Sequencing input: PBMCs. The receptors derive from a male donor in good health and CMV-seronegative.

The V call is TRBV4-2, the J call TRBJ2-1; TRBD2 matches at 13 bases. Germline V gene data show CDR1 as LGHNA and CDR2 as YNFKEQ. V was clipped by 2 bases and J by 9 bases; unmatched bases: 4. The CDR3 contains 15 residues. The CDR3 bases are TGTGCCAGCAGCCAACGGACTAGCGGGAGTGGTGAGCAGTTCTTC. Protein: CASSQRTSGSGEQFF.

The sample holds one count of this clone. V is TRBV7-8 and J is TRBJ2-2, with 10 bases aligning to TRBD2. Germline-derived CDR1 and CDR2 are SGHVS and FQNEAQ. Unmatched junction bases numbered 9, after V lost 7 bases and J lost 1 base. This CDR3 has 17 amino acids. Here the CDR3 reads CASIRASGRQNTGELFF. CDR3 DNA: TGTGCCAGCATTCGGGCTAGCGGGAGACAGAACACCGGGGAGCTGTTTTTT.

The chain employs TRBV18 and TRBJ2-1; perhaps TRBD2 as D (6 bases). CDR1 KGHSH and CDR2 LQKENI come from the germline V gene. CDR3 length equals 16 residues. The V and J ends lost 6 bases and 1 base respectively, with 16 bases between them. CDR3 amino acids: CASSRDSGKSYNEQFF. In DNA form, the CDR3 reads TGTGCCAGCTCCCGGGACTCCGGGAAGTCCTACAATGAGCAGTTCTTC. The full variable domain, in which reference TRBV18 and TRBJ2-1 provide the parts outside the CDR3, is NAGVMQNPRHLVRRRGQEARLRCSPMKGHSHVYWYRQLPEEGLKFMVYLQKENIIDESGMPKERFSAEFPKEGPSILRIQQVVRGDSAAYFCASSRDSGKSYNEQFFGPGTRLTVL.

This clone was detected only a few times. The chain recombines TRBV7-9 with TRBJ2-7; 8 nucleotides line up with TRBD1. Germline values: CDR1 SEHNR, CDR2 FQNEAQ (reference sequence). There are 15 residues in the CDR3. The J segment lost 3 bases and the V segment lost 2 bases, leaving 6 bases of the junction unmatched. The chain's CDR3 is CASSLPQGAGYEQYF. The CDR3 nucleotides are TGTGCCAGCAGCTTACCTCAGGGGGCAGGCTACGAGCAGTACTTC. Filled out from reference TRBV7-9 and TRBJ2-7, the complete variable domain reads DTGVSQNPRHKITKRGQNVTFRCDPISEHNRLYWYRQTLGQGPEFLTYFQNEAQLEKSRLLSDRFSAERPKGSFSTLEIQRTEQGDSAMYLCASSLPQGAGYEQYFGPGTRLTVT.

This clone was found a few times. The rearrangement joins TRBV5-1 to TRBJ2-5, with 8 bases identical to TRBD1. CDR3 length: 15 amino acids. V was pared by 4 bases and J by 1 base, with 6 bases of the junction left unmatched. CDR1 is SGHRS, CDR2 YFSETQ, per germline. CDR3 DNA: TGCGCCAGCAGCGGGTACAGGGGGAGCCAAGAGACCCAGTACTTC. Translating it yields CASSGYRGSQETQYF. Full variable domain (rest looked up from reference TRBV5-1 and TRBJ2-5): KAGVTQTPRYLIKTRGQQVTLSCSPISGHRSVSWYQQTPGQGLQFLFEYFSETQRNKGNFPGRFSGRQFSNSRSEMNVSTLELGDSALYLCASSGYRGSQETQYFGPGTRLLVL.

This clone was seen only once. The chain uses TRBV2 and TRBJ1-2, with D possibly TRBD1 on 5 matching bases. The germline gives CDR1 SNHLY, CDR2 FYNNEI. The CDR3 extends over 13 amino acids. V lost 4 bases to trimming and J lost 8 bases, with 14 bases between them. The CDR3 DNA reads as TGTGCCAGCAGTGTGGATCAGGGTCGGGGCTACACCTTC. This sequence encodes CASSVDQGRGYTF.

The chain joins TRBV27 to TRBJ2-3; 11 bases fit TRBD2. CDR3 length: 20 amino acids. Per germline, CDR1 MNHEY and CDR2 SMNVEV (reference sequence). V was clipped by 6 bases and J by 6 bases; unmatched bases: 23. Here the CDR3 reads CASSIGRPGTSGRKRDTQYF. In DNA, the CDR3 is TGTGCCAGCAGCATAGGTCGTCCCGGGACTAGCGGTCGAAAACGGGATACGCAGTATTTT.

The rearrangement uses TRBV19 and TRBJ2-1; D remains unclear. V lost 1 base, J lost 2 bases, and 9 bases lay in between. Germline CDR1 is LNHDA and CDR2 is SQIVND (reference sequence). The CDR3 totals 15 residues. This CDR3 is CASSIVNSPYNEQFF. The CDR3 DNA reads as TGTGCCAGTAGTATAGTTAACAGCCCCTACAATGAGCAGTTCTTC.

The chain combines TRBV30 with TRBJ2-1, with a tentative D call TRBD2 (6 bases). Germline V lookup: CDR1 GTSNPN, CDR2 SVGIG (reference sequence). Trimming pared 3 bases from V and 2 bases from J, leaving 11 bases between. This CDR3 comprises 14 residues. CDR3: CAWRSGSPYNEQFF. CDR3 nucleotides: TGTGCCTGGAGATCCGGGAGTCCCTACAATGAGCAGTTCTTC.